Sequencing of this TCR beta chain was carried out in a study of molecular identifiers for immune sequencing clone quantification. With RNA at 10%, 30% or 50%, naive CD8 libraries came from around 18,000 to 910,000 sorted cells. The CDR3 covers 14 residues. Germline lookup yields CDR1 SGHVS and CDR2 FQNEAQ. V lost 4 bases and J 3 bases, leaving 13 bases between the germline ends. Study-level results: Clones above 20 RNA copies contained over 97% of effector molecules and under 1% of naive molecules.

TCRdb processed the PCR reads anew with MiXCR; each CDR3 protein has one entry. The sample lists 80,000 to 100,000 distinct CDR3 sequences; 24% were seen once. This clonotype was picked up many times. The antigen is undetermined. The sample was naive CD8+ T cells from blood, with Jurkat cell RNA spiked in. Subset in this sample: FACS-sorted CD8+CD4-CCR7+CD45RA+ naive T cells. This clonotype was sampled from a human donor in good health. Some libraries in this study had Jurkat cell RNA spiked in. The chain joins TRBV7-8 to TRBJ2-7; D possibly matches TRBD1 or TRBD2 (5 bases each). This CDR3 reads CASSSGPHLYEQYF. DNA for the CDR3: TGTGCCAGCAGCTCGGGGCCTCACCTCTACGAGCAGTACTTC.